Listed below are T cell receptor beta chains from one sample, sequenced in a study of blood T cells in healthy people across ages. Each CDR3 protein is one row after TCRdb ran MiXCR on the 5' RACE reads. The repertoire holds roughly 1 million distinct CDR3 sequences, with under 30% as singletons. This sample was also put to use in a study of T cells of mothers and their children.

The sequenced material came from blood. These receptor sequences come from a girl aged 2 to 10 in good health. CDR3s include the opening cysteine and the closing phenylalanine or tryptophan. The D gene is left open where the match is weak. Clone size appears in some rows only: once, few, many, or a class for an expanded clone.

abundance	j_gene	v_gene	d_gene	CDR3nt	CDR3aa
few	TRBJ2-3	TRBV20-1	NA	TGCAGTGCTACCTGGGGTGGAGCTAGCACAGATACGCAGTATTTT	CSATWGGASTDTQYF
NA	TRBJ2-7	TRBV5-1	TRBD2	TGCGCCAGCAGCTTGGCCCATAGCGGGAGGGCTTACTACGAGCAGTACTTC	CASSLAHSGRAYYEQYF
few	TRBJ2-1	TRBV10-2	NA	TGCGCCATCTCGGTGGGGGGCTACAATGAGCAGTTCTTC	CAISVGGYNEQFF
NA	TRBJ2-5	TRBV5-1	NA	TGCGCCAGCAGCGCCCCGCCCGACAGGACGGCAGAGACCCAGTACTTC	CASSAPPDRTAETQYF
few	TRBJ2-5	TRBV29-1	NA	TGCAGCGTTGAGAAACCGGCCCAGGGAGAGACCCAGTACTTC	CSVEKPAQGETQYF
NA	TRBJ2-2	TRBV5-1	TRBD1	TGCGCCAGGAGAAACAGGGGGCATATCGGGGAGCTGTTTTTT	CARRNRGHIGELFF
NA	TRBJ1-1	TRBV29-1	NA	TGCAGCGTTGTCGTCCGAGGGGGGGAGTACACTGAAGCTTTCTTT	CSVVVRGGEYTEAFF
NA	TRBJ2-5	TRBV29-1	NA	TGCAGCGCATGGACAGACCTAGAGACCCAGTACTTC	CSAWTDLETQYF
NA	TRBJ2-6	TRBV7-9	NA	TGTGCCAGCAGCTCAATCAGTTACTCTGGGGCCAACGTCCTGACTTTC	CASSSISYSGANVLTF
many	TRBJ2-7	TRBV9	NA	TGTGCCAGCAGCGTGGCGACATACTCCTACGAGCAGTACTTC	CASSVATYSYEQYF
few	TRBJ1-2	TRBV14	TRBD1	TGTGCCAGCAGCCAGAACCTTATCTGGACAGGGGTGGACTATGGCTACACCTTC	CASSQNLIWTGVDYGYTF
few	TRBJ2-7	TRBV29-1	NA	TGCAGCGTTGAAGGGTCAGGGACCTACGAGCAGTGCTTC	CSVEGSGTYEQCF
NA	TRBJ2-2	TRBV3-1	NA	TGTGCCAGCAGCCAAGTGAGCGAGAACACCGGGGAGCTGTTTTTT	CASSQVSENTGELFF
many	TRBJ2-5	TRBV9	NA	TGTGCCAGCAGCGGAGGACAGAGGGGAGAGACCCAGTACTTC	CASSGGQRGETQYF
few	TRBJ1-1	TRBV10-3	NA	TGTGCCATCAGTAAGTCAGATTTGGGCGCTGAAGCTTTCTTT	CAISKSDLGAEAFF
few	TRBJ2-7	TRBV7-2	NA	TGTGCCAGCAGCTTAATGGGGGCGGGCGCAGCCTACGAGCAGTACTTC	CASSLMGAGAAYEQYF
NA	TRBJ2-6	TRBV28	NA	TGTGCCAGCAGTTTAGCCTTCGGTGACTCTGGGGCCAACGTCCTGACTTTC	CASSLAFGDSGANVLTF
few	TRBJ2-2	TRBV29-1	TRBD2	TGCAGCGTAATACTAGCGACGAACACCGGGGAGCTGTTTTTT	CSVILATNTGELFF
NA	TRBJ2-3	TRBV2	NA	TGTGCCAGACAGACAGCAACCACGGGGGCGCAGTATTTT	CARQTATTGAQYF
NA	TRBJ2-7	TRBV9	NA	TGTGCCAGCAGCGTAGTTGAACGATCCCCCGTTCAGTACTTC	CASSVVERSPVQYF
NA	TRBJ2-5	TRBV7-2	NA	TGTGCCAGCAGCTTAATGGACCTACAAGAGACCCAGTACTTC	CASSLMDLQETQYF
few	TRBJ1-2	TRBV7-9	NA	TGTGCCAGCAGCTTAAGACAGGAGGACTATGGCTACACCTTC	CASSLRQEDYGYTF
NA	TRBJ2-5	TRBV10-3	TRBD2	TGTGCCATCAGGAGTGATCGGGGGGATAAAGAGACCCAGTACTTC	CAIRSDRGDKETQYF
NA	TRBJ2-7	TRBV27	NA	TGTGCCAGCCAGCGACTGGGCGGCGAGCAGTACTTC	CASQRLGGEQYF
many	TRBJ2-1	TRBV18	NA	TGTGCCAGCTCAGCCGTTGGGGAGCAGTTCTTC	CASSAVGEQFF
few	TRBJ2-7	TRBV4-3	TRBD2	TGCGCCAGCAGCCATCTTCGGGGGGGGTCCTCCTACGAGCAGTACTTC	CASSHLRGGSSYEQYF
few	TRBJ1-6	TRBV9	TRBD1	TGTGCCAGCAGCATTAAAGGGACAGCCTATAATTCACCCCTCCACTTT	CASSIKGTAYNSPLHF